The 20 T cell receptor beta chains reported below all come from one sample, sequenced in a study of T cell repertoires in cytomegalovirus infection. Their antigen targets remain unknown. TCRdb called the reads again in MiXCR, with one record for every CDR3 protein. Of 900,000 to 950,000 distinct CDR3 sequences listed, roughly 30% were seen once; the top ten hold roughly 13%. The source material was cultured CD8+ T cells from PBMCs, sampled from culture after CMV antigen stimulation. Receptors originate from a human donor in good health (CMV status not recorded). Some clones in this sample may be carry-over from other donors' samples.

This clonotype has ten or more counts. The chain recombines TRBV6-1 with TRBJ1-5; 8 nucleotides match TRBD1. The length of the CDR3 is 16 residues. Germline CDR1 reads MNHNS; CDR2 reads SASEGT. V shed 0 bases and J 4 bases; nucleotides not matched to a gene: 5. CDR3 nucleotides: TGTGCCAGCAGTGAAGCACCCAGGGGGCGGAATCAGCCCCAGCATTTT. The encoded protein is CASSEAPRGRNQPQHF.

This clonotype was seen a few times. V usage is TRBV6-2 or TRBV6-3 and J usage is TRBJ2-7; D ambiguous. Germline CDR1 and CDR2: MNHEY and SVGEGT. V was cut by 3 bases and J by 0 bases, with 9 bases left in between. The CDR3 runs 14 residues. DNA of the CDR3: TGTGCCAGCAGTTATAGACACCTCTCCTACGAGCAGTACGTC. Protein: CASSYRHLSYEQYV.

This chain joins TRBV2 and TRBJ2-5; 12 positions match TRBD2. The CDR3 has 18 residues. Germline CDR1 is SNHLY and CDR2 is FYNNEI. J lost 2 bases, V lost 2 bases, and 9 bases had no gene match. The CDR3 spells CASSESPSGGAEQETQYF. The CDR3 nucleotides are TGTGCCAGCAGTGAATCTCCTAGCGGGGGGGCTGAACAAGAGACCCAGTACTTC. The variable domain in full, completed from reference TRBV2 and TRBJ2-5, reads EPEVTQTPSHQVTQMGQEVILRCVPISNHLYFYWYRQILGQKVEFLVSFYNNEISEKSEIFDDQFSVERPDGSNFTLKIRSTKLEDSAMYFCASSESPSGGAEQETQYFGPGTRLLVL.

This clonotype was recorded a few times. This chain uses TRBV27 with TRBJ2-2, with a tentative D call TRBD1 (5 bases). This CDR3 has 13 residues. V was trimmed by 7 bases and J by 4 bases, leaving 10 bases between them. The germline gives CDR1 MNHEY, CDR2 SMNVEV (reference sequence). CDR3 residues: CASIRQSTGELFF. In DNA form, the CDR3 reads TGTGCCAGCATTCGACAGAGCACCGGGGAGCTGTTTTTT.

The table lists this clonotype with many counts. J is TRBJ2-1 and V is TRBV7-8, with D possibly matching TRBD2 (7 bases). The CDR3 consists of 17 residues. Germline V gives CDR1 SGHVS, CDR2 FQNEAQ. The V end lost 2 bases, the J end lost 5 bases, and 19 bases lay between the germline ends. DNA for the CDR3: TGTGCCAGCAGCTTAAGGGGGGGGGGCCCCCTTAACAATGAGCAGTTCTTC. Translating gives CASSLRGGGPLNNEQFF.

The chain uses TRBV7-8 and TRBJ2-5; D is unresolved. The CDR3 spans 16 residues. V lost 7 bases and J lost 5, with 23 bases in between. From germline, CDR1 is SGHVS and CDR2 FQNEAQ. CDR3 DNA: TGTGCCAGCACCCTGAGAGCGTCCCCGTCTTCGGAGACCCAGTACTTC. Translating gives CASTLRASPSSETQYF.

This chain links TRBV5-6 with TRBJ2-7, with D perhaps matching TRBD2 (6 bases). V lost 4 bases to trimming and J lost 0 bases, with 14 bases between them. This CDR3 contains 15 residues. The germline CDR1 and CDR2 sequences are SGHDT and YYEEEE. The CDR3 DNA reads TGTGCCAGCAGCCCCGGGGCGGGGAACTCCTACGAGCAGTACGTC. As protein: CASSPGAGNSYEQYV.

This chain links TRBV27 with TRBJ1-5; D is unclear. With 7 bases removed from V and 3 bases from J, the gap between germline ends came to 13 bases. This CDR3 has 14 residues. Germline V gives CDR1 MNHEY, CDR2 SMNVEV (reference sequence). The CDR3 sequence is CASNRGGPNQPQHF. CDR3 in DNA: TGTGCCAGCAACCGGGGAGGGCCCAATCAGCCCCAGCATTTT.

This clonotype was counted many times. The V gene is TRBV7-2, the J gene TRBJ1-1; D unclear. The CDR3 contains 13 residues. Germline V gene data show CDR1 as SGHTA and CDR2 as FQGNSA. V was shortened by 5 bases and J by 1 base, with 8 bases between the two germline ends. The CDR3 coding sequence is TGTGCCAGCAGCCGCGCCTGGAACACTGAAGCTTTCTTT. Its translation: CASSRAWNTEAFF.

The V call is TRBV29-1, the J call TRBJ2-1; perhaps TRBD2 as D (6 bases). Germline V gene sequence: CDR1 SQVTM, CDR2 ANQGSEA. The length of the CDR3 is 15 residues. The V end was cut by 1 base, the J end by 3 bases, with 13 bases between. The CDR3: CSVEGLSGFYNEQFF. CDR3 nucleotide sequence: TGCAGCGTTGAAGGCCTTAGCGGTTTCTACAATGAGCAGTTCTTC.

The chain is built from TRBV10-3 and TRBJ1-2, with 9 bases identical to TRBD1. The trim removed 6 bases at V and 6 bases at J, leaving 8 bases unmatched. This CDR3 is 14 amino acids long. The V gene's germline CDR1 is ENHRY and CDR2 SYGVKD. The DNA for the CDR3 is TGTGCCATCAGCACAGGGGGCGCAACGGATGGCTACACCTTC. Encoded protein: CAISTGGATDGYTF.

This clonotype was seen a handful of times. Its ends do not fully match the called genes, so a read error is possible. The rearrangement links TRBV5-3 to TRBJ2-5; TRBD2 is a possible D gene (6 bases). TRBV5-3 falls under the ORF class, with uncertain function. The CDR3 extends over 16 amino acids. The CDR3 reads CASSLEGVIQQETQYF. Here the CDR3 DNA reads TGTGCCAGCAGCTTGGAGGGTGTGATCCAGCAAGAGACCCAGTACTTC.

The CDR3 loop reads CASSLSPRGSAWPTEAFF. Written as DNA, the CDR3 is TGTGCCAGCAGTCTCTCACCCCGGGGGAGCGCGTGGCCCACTGAAGCTTTCTTT. The chain has TRBV25-1 and TRBJ1-1; D perhaps matches TRBD1 (5 bases). The length of the CDR3 is 18 residues. CDR1 is MGHDK, CDR2 SYGVNS, per germline. Trimming left V 5 bases short and J 4 bases short, with 26 bases between.

This clonotype showed up just a few times. Here the CDR3 reads CASSLGAVGPEAFF. DNA for the CDR3: TGTGCCAGCAGCTTAGGTGCGGTAGGCCCTGAAGCTTTCTTT. The V call is TRBV7-9, the J call TRBJ1-1; D is ambiguous. This CDR3 region has 14 residues. Trimming removed 1 base at V and 6 bases at J, with 12 bases between. Germline CDR1 is SEHNR and CDR2 is FQNEAQ (reference sequence). Filled out from reference TRBV7-9 and TRBJ1-1, the complete variable domain reads DTGVSQNPRHKITKRGQNVTFRCDPISEHNRLYWYRQTLGQGPEFLTYFQNEAQLEKSRLLSDRFSAERPKGSFSTLEIQRTEQGDSAMYLCASSLGAVGPEAFFGQGTRLTVV.

Here the CDR3 DNA reads TGTGCCAGCAGTCGGAGGGACCGCGGGGACGAGCAGTACTTC. Encoded protein: CASSRRDRGDEQYF. The chain is built from TRBV27 and TRBJ2-7; TRBD2 might be the D (6 bases). V dropped 5 bases and J dropped 5 bases, with 16 bases sitting between them. The CDR3 spans 14 residues. From germline, CDR1 is MNHEY and CDR2 SMNVEV (reference sequence).

This chain links TRBV6-1 with TRBJ2-1; D remains unclear. CDR1 MNHNS and CDR2 SASEGT come from the germline V gene. The CDR3 spans 13 residues. Trimming removed 1 base at V and 14 bases at J, with 15 bases between. This CDR3 reads CASSEGIRTEKFF. In DNA form, the CDR3 reads TGTGCCAGCAGTGAAGGGATCAGGACCGAAAAGTTCTTC.

This clonotype was picked up many times. The chain couples TRBV7-9 to TRBJ1-1, with D perhaps matching TRBD1 (6 bases). Germline V gene data show CDR1 as SEHNR and CDR2 as FQNEAQ (reference sequence). V was shortened by 4 bases and J by 3 bases, with 9 bases between the two germline ends. The CDR3 runs to 13 residues. The CDR3, as DNA: TGTGCCAGCAGCTCAGGGGAGTACACTGAAGCTTTCTTT. As protein: CASSSGEYTEAFF.

The chain carries TRBV4-2 and TRBJ1-4, with D perhaps TRBD1 (6 bases). The CDR3 spans 16 residues. CDR1 and CDR2 (germline): LGHNA, YNFKEQ. V was shortened by 0 bases and J by 5 bases, with 13 bases between the two germline ends. CDR3: CASSQDRSRGNEKLFF. Here the CDR3 DNA reads TGTGCCAGCAGCCAAGATAGATCCAGGGGAAATGAAAAACTGTTTTTT.

This rearrangement joins TRBV7-6 to TRBJ1-2; a weak D match, TRBD1 (5 bases). The CDR3 covers 14 residues. Germline V gene sequence: CDR1 SGHVS, CDR2 FNYEAQ. The V end lost 3 bases, the J end lost 4 bases, and 12 bases lay between the germline ends. The CDR3 loop is CASSLEGRCYGYTF. CDR3 bases: TGTGCCAGCAGCTTGGAGGGACGATGCTATGGCTACACCTTC.

This clonotype was seen a handful of times. The chain's CDR3 is CASRSGGGPAFF. CDR3 nucleotide sequence: TGTGCCAGCAGAAGTGGGGGAGGGCCAGCTTTCTTT. This chain uses TRBV27 with TRBJ1-1, with TRBD1 as a possible D gene (5 bases). The V gene's germline CDR1 is MNHEY and CDR2 SMNVEV (reference sequence). Trimming took 6 bases from V and 10 from J, leaving 15 bases between them. The CDR3 consists of 12 residues.